This TCR beta chain was profiled in a study of vaccination effects on CD4 cells after COVID-19. In the study overall: Sampling of a couple of convalescent patients took place 16 days and one week prior to vaccination.

Sequencing was performed with immunoSEQ multiplex PCR; in TCRdb, only in-frame clones are kept and a portion is missing. This table has around 30,000 clones, approximately 80% appearing once. Viral peptide pools were used in the ViraFEST assay to expand antigen-specific CD4+ T cells, and sequencing came afterward. At the end of 10 days of culture, CD4+ T cells were isolated. Infection dated between March and December 2020, before the Alpha, Beta and Delta variants reached the United States. This clone was found once. Its specificity is unknown. CDR3 length: 16 amino acids. Germline V gives CDR1 SEHNR, CDR2 FQNEAQ (reference sequence). V was cut by 0 bases and J by 5 bases, with 16 bases left in between.

The specimen was CD4+ T cells from PBMCs cultured with HCoV-NL63 spike peptides, collected before COVID-19 vaccination. This TCR derives from a human donor who had a prior SARS-CoV-2 infection. The chain is built from TRBV7-9 and TRBJ2-5; the D gene is possibly TRBD2 (5 bases). The CDR3 bases are TGTGCCAGCAGCTTAGCGTTGGGGAGAAGGAGGGAGACCCAGTACTTC. It codes for CASSLALGRRRETQYF.